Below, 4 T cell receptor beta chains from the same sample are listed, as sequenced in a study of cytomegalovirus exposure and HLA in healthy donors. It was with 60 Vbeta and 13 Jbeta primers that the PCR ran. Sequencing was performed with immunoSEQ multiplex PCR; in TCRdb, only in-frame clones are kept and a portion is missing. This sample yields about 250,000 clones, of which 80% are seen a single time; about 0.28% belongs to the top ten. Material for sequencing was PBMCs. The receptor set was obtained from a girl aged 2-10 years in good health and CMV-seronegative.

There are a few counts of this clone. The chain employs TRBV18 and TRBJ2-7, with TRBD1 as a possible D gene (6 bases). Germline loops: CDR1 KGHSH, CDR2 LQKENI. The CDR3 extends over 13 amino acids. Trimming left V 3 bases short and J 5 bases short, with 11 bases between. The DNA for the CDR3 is TGTGCCAGCTCACCCGGACAGTTCAACGAGCAGTACTTC. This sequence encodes CASSPGQFNEQYF.

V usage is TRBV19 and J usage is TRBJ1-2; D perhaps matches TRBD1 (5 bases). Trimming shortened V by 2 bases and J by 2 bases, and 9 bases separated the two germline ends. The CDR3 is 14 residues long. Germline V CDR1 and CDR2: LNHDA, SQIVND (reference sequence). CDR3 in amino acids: CASSIWTKNYGYTF. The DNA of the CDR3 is TGTGCCAGTAGTATATGGACAAAAAACTATGGCTACACCTTC.

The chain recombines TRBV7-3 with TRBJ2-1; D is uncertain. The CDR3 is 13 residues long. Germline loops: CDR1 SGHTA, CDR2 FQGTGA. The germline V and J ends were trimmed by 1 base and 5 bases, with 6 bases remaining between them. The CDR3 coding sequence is TGTGCCAGCAGCTTAAATCGGGACAATGAGCAGTTCTTC. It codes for CASSLNRDNEQFF.

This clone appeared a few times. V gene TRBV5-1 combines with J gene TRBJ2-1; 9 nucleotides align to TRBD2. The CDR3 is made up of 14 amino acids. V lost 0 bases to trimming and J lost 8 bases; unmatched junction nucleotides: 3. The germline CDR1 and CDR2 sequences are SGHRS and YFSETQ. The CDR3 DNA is TGCGCCAGCAGCTTGGGACTAGCGGAACATGAGCAGTTCTTC. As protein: CASSLGLAEHEQFF.